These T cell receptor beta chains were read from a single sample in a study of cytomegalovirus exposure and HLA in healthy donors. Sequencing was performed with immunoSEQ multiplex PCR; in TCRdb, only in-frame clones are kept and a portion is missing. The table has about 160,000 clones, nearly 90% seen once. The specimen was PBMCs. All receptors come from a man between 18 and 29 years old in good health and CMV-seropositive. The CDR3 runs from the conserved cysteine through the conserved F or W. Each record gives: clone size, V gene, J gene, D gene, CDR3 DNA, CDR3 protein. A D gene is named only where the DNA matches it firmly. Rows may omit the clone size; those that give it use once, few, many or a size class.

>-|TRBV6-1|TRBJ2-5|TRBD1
TGTGCCAGCACCCTAGGACAGGGGGCAGGAGAGACCCAGTACTTC
CASTLGQGAGETQYF
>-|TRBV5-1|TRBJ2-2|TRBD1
TGCGCCAGCAGTTGGGGACAGGGGCACACCGGGGAGCTGTTTTTT
CASSWGQGHTGELFF
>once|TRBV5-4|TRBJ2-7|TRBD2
TGTGCCAGCAGCTTGGCGCTAGCGGGAGAGGACGAGCAGTACTTC
CASSLALAGEDEQYF
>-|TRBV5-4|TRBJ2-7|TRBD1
TGTGCCAGCAGCCCCGGGACAGGGCAACTCTACGAGCAGTACTTC
CASSPGTGQLYEQYF
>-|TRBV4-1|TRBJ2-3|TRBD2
TGCGCCAGCAGCCAAGTTCCTAGCGGGACCACAGATACGCAGTATTTT
CASSQVPSGTTDTQYF
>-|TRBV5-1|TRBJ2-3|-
TGCGCCAGCAGCCCCAAAAGAACCGGGACTAGCACAGATACGCAGTATTTT
CASSPKRTGTSTDTQYF
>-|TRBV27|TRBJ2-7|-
TGTGCCAGCAGTTTATCCGAGGATGCCACTCGCTACGAGCAGTACTTC
CASSLSEDATRYEQYF
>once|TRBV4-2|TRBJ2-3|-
TGTGCCAGCAGCCAAGAACTTACCACAGATACGCAGTATTTT
CASSQELTTDTQYF
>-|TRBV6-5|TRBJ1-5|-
TGTGCCAGCAGTTACTCGATACAGTCCCCGTCGCCCCAGCATTTT
CASSYSIQSPSPQHF
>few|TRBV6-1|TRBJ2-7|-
TGTGCCAGCAGTGGTAGCGAGCCCTACGAGCAGTACTTC
CASSGSEPYEQYF
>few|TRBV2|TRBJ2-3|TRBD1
TGTGCCAGCCGACAGGGGGTGGATACGCAGTATTTT
CASRQGVDTQYF
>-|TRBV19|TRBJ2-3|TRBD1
TGTGCCAGTAGTCCGGGACAGGGCACAGATACGCAGTATTTT
CASSPGQGTDTQYF
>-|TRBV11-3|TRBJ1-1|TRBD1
TGTGCCAGCAGCCCTCACAGGGGGAACACTGAAGCTTTCTTT
CASSPHRGNTEAFF
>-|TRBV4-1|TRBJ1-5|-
TGCGCCAGCAGCCAGGCGAACAGGGTAGGTCAGCCCCAGCATTTT
CASSQANRVGQPQHF
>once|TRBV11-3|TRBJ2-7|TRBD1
TGTGCCAGCAGCCTCTCTTCCCAGGGGGCTGTCTACTTC
CASSLSSQGAVYF
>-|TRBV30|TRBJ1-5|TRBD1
TGTGCCTGGAGCCGCAGGGGACAGGGCAATCAGCCCCAGCATTTT
CAWSRRGQGNQPQHF
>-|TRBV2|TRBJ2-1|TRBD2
TGTGCCATCCTTTTTGGACTAGCGGGAGTCAATGAGCAGTTCTTC
CAILFGLAGVNEQFF
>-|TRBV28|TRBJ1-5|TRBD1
TGTGCCAGCAGTTCGACCAGGGGGCGAGGCAATCAGCCCCAGCATTTT
CASSSTRGRGNQPQHF
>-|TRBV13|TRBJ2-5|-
TGTGCCAGCAGCTTCTTACTAGTCCCCAGGGAGACCCAGTACTTC
CASSFLLVPRETQYF
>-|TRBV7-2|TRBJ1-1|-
TGTGCCAGCAGCCCTATACAGGGAATGGGGACTGAAGCTTTCTTT
CASSPIQGMGTEAFF
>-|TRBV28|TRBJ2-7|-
TGTGCCAGCAGTTACCCGGAGAGCTCCTACGAGCAGTACTTC
CASSYPESSYEQYF
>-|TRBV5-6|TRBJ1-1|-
TGTGCCAGCAGCTTGGCCATCATGAACACTGAAGCTTTCTTT
CASSLAIMNTEAFF
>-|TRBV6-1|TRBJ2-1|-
TGTGCCAGCAGTTCGACAAATGAGCAGTTCTTC
CASSSTNEQFF
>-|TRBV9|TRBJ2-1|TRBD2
TGTGCCAGCAGCGTAGGAGCAGGGACTAGCCTTGCTTTTGAGCAGTTCTTC
CASSVGAGTSLAFEQFF
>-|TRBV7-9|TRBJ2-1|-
TGTGCCAGCAGCTTACTCAGGGACATGGGGAATGAGCAGTTCTTC
CASSLLRDMGNEQFF
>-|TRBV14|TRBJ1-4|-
TGTGCCAGCAGCCAATACAGGGAAGGAAAACTGTTTTTT
CASSQYREGKLFF
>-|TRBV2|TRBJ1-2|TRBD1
TGTGCCAGCAGTGGCGGGACAGGAAACTATGGCTACACCTTC
CASSGGTGNYGYTF
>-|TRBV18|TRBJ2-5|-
TGTGCCAGCTCACCACCGGGCGGGGACCAAGAGACCCAGTACTTC
CASSPPGGDQETQYF
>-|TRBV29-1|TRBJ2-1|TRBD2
TGCAGCGTTCAAACTACGGGGATGGGACTAGCGGGCTCTAATAATGAGCAGTTCTTC
CSVQTTGMGLAGSNNEQFF
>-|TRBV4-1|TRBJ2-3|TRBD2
TGCGCCAGCAGCCAAATGCGAGGTCAGCGGGAGGGCAAGGATACGCAGTATTTT
CASSQMRGQREGKDTQYF
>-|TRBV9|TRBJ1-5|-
TGTGCCAGCAGCGTAGGAGACAGCCATAATCAGCCCCAGCATTTT
CASSVGDSHNQPQHF
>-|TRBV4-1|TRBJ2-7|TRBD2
TGCGCCAGCAGCCAAGGTGCTAGCGGGAGCTACGAGCAGTACTTC
CASSQGASGSYEQYF
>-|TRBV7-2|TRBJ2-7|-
TGTGCCAGCAGCCAGAGAGGAGGCTACGAGCAGTACTTC
CASSQRGGYEQYF
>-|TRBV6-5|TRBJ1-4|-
TGTGCCAGCAGGGAAGACAGGTCGGATGAAAAACTGTTTTTT
CASREDRSDEKLFF
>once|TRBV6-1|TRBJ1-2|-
TGTGCCAGTACACCACGTCAGGGAGGAGATGGCTACACCTTC
CASTPRQGGDGYTF
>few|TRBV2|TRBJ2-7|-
TGTGCCAGCAGTGAAGGACAGGTTGCCCACGAGCAGTACTTC
CASSEGQVAHEQYF
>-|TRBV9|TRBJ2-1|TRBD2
TGTGCCAGCAGCGTTGTTGACGGGGGGAACAATGAGCAGTTCTTC
CASSVVDGGNNEQFF
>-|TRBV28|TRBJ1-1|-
TGTGCCAGCAGTCCGGGGGACTGGAGGACTGAAGCTTTCTTT
CASSPGDWRTEAFF
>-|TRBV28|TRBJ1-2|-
TGTGCCAGCAGCCTTATTAGTCATGGCTACACCTTC
CASSLISHGYTF
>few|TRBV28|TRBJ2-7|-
TGTGCCAGCAGTTTGCCGGGACTTGACTACGAGCAGTACTTC
CASSLPGLDYEQYF
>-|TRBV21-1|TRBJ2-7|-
TGTGCCAGCAGACCCTGTGAGGTAGCGTCGTCCTACGAGCAGTACTTC
CASRPCEVASSYEQYF
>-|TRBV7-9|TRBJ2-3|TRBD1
TGTGCCAGCAGGGGACAGGCCGAAGGCGGCGATACGCAGTATTTT
CASRGQAEGGDTQYF
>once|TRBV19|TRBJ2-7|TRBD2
TGTGCCAGTAGTATAGACCTGGGACTAGCGGGAGCATCATACGAGCAGTACTTC
CASSIDLGLAGASYEQYF
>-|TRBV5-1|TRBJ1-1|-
TGCGCCAGCAGCTTGAAGACAGCAAACACTGAAGCTTTCTTT
CASSLKTANTEAFF
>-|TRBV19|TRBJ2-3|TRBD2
TGTGCCAGCTCGGGACTAGCGTCCACAGATACGCAGTATTTT
CASSGLASTDTQYF
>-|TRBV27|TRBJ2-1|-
TGTGCCAGCAGTTCACAGGGTCCCAACAATGAGCAGTTCTTC
CASSSQGPNNEQFF
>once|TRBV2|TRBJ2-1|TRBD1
TGTGCCAGCAGAGCAACAGGGGGCAAAAGCAATGAGCAGTTCTTC
CASRATGGKSNEQFF
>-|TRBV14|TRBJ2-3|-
TGTGCCAGCAGCCAAGATGTAGTTACAGATACGCAGTATTTT
CASSQDVVTDTQYF
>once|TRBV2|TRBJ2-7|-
TGTGCCAGCAGTGGCAGGGGTTACTCCTACGAGCAGTACTTC
CASSGRGYSYEQYF
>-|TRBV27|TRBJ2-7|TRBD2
TGTGCCAGCAGTATAGCTAGCGGGAGCTACGAGCAGTACTTC
CASSIASGSYEQYF
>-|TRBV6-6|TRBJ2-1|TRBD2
TGTGCCAGCAGTCAGACTAGCGGGTACGCCTACAATGAGCAGTTCTTC
CASSQTSGYAYNEQFF
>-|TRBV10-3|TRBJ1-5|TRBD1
TGTGCCATCAGTCGAGGACAGGGAGAGGTGCCCCAGCATTTT
CAISRGQGEVPQHF
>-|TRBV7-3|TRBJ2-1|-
TGTGCCAGCAGCTTAGTACAGTACAATGAGCAGTTCTTC
CASSLVQYNEQFF
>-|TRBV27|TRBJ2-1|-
TGTGCCAGCAAGCGGCGGCTCTACAATGAGCAGTTCTTC
CASKRRLYNEQFF
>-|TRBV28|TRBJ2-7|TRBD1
TGTGCCAGCAGTTCACAGGGGACAGGGGTAATTGGGCAGTACTTC
CASSSQGTGVIGQYF
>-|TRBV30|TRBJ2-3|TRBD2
TGTGCCTGGAGTGGAGGCACCGGGACTAGCGGGAGTGCAGATACGCAGTATTTT
CAWSGGTGTSGSADTQYF
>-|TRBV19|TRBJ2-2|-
TGTGCCAGTAGTATCGGTAACAGGATAAACACCGGGGAGCTGTTTTTT
CASSIGNRINTGELFF